The 30 T cell receptor beta chains given below trace back to one sample, sequenced in a study of cytomegalovirus exposure and HLA in healthy donors (dated by TCRdb to between 2016 and 2019). The library was built by means of the immunoSEQ multiplex PCR assay. A mixture of 60 forward primers for TCR Vbeta segments and 13 reverse primers for TCR Jbeta segments was used in the multiplex PCR. TCRdb stores this immuneACCESS table with in-frame sequences only. Part of the clones is absent; in the studies checked, under half of the shortfall reflects unresolved V genes, and no reason is known for the rest. This sample is represented by roughly 100,000 clones; over 80% of them were singletons. Under 4.5% of the sample lies in the top ten. Sequences were obtained from PBMCs. All receptors derive from a female donor in good health and CMV-seropositive.

This rearrangement joins TRBV5-1 to TRBJ2-7; D unclear. The V gene's germline CDR1 is SGHRS and CDR2 YFSETQ. V lost 0 bases, J lost 3 bases, and 7 bases lay in between. The CDR3 covers 13 residues. CDR3: CASSLVQNYEQYF. In DNA form, the CDR3 reads TGCGCCAGCAGCTTGGTTCAGAACTACGAGCAGTACTTC.

The J gene is TRBJ2-3, the V gene TRBV27; 8 bases agree with TRBD1. J was trimmed by 2 bases and V by 5 bases; bases with no gene match: 9. Germline V gives CDR1 MNHEY, CDR2 SMNVEV (reference sequence). The CDR3 covers 16 residues. The DNA of the CDR3 is TGTGCCAGCAGTCCCTCGACAGGGGAGTTCACAGATACGCAGTATTTT. Protein: CASSPSTGEFTDTQYF.

This clone has just one count. One end of the junction varies from germline; a read error may be responsible. This chain links TRBV7-9 with TRBJ1-2; no firm D call. This CDR3 is 13 amino acids long. Germline V gives CDR1 SEHNR, CDR2 FQNEAQ (reference sequence). Here the CDR3 DNA reads TGTGCCAGCAGCTTAGCGCCCAACTATGGCTACCCCTTC. It codes for CASSLAPNYGYPF.

The chain links TRBV5-5 to TRBJ1-2, with TRBD1 matching over 9 bases. Per the germline V gene, CDR1 is SGHKS and CDR2 is YYEKEE (reference sequence). The CDR3 has 16 amino acids. V trimming: 5 bases; J trimming: 4 bases; junction bases outside the gene matches: 12. CDR3 region: CASRSPGQGASYGYTF. The CDR3 DNA follows: TGTGCCAGCAGGTCTCCGGGACAGGGAGCGTCCTATGGCTACACCTTC.

V gene TRBV7-3 combines with J gene TRBJ2-1; D is undetermined. The CDR3 is 14 residues long. Germline CDR1 SGHTA, CDR2 FQGTGA. Trimming left V 1 base short and J 3 bases short, with 7 bases between. The CDR3 DNA follows: TGTGCCAGCAGCTTAAGTGGCTTCTACAATGAGCAGTTCTTC. Its protein is CASSLSGFYNEQFF.

J is TRBJ1-2 and V is TRBV9; TRBD1 agrees at 10 bases. This CDR3 is 15 amino acids long. Germline CDR1 reads SGDLS; CDR2 reads YYNGEE. V shed 0 bases and J 3 bases; nucleotides not matched to a gene: 2. In DNA form, the CDR3 reads TGTGCCAGCAGCGTAGGACAGGGGGCACACTATGGCTACACCTTC. Translation: CASSVGQGAHYGYTF.

The chain joins TRBV4-1 to TRBJ2-3; 7 nucleotides match TRBD1. V lost 1 base, J lost 5 bases, and 3 bases stayed unmatched. CDR1 is MGHRA, CDR2 YSYEKL, per germline. The CDR3 has 14 residues. CDR3 coding DNA: TGCGCCAGCAGCCAAGTTACAGGGGTAGATACGCAGTATTTT. This encodes CASSQVTGVDTQYF.

This chain links TRBV5-3 with TRBJ1-3, with D perhaps matching TRBD1 (6 bases). TRBV5-3 is an open reading frame, and its role is uncertain. CDR3 length: 12 amino acids. Trimming stripped 9 bases from V and 1 base from J, with 8 bases between. The CDR3 loop reads CANRESGNTIYF. Written as DNA, the CDR3 is TGTGCCAACAGGGAATCTGGAAACACCATATATTTT.

The rearrangement links TRBV27 to TRBJ1-1; no definite D call. Germline lookup yields CDR1 MNHEY and CDR2 SMNVEV (reference sequence). The V and J ends lost 3 bases and 1 base respectively, with 9 bases between them. CDR3 length equals 14 residues. The DNA of the CDR3 is TGTGCCAGCAGTTTTACGGGAGGGAACACTGAAGCTTTCTTT. Amino acid sequence: CASSFTGGNTEAFF.

The rearrangement joins TRBV28 to TRBJ2-5; no clear D. The V end lost 5 bases, the J end lost 1 base, and 11 bases lay between the germline ends. The CDR3 extends over 14 amino acids. Germline V gene sequence: CDR1 MDHEN, CDR2 SYDVKM. The CDR3 spells CASSPGPLQETQYF. The CDR3 DNA follows: TGTGCCAGCAGTCCCGGTCCCCTCCAAGAGACCCAGTACTTC.

The chain employs TRBV2 and TRBJ2-7; 8 nucleotides line up with TRBD2. The CDR3 is made up of 15 amino acids. After removal of 1 base from V and 2 bases from J, the junction contained 4 bases not matched to a gene. Germline V gene data show CDR1 as SNHLY and CDR2 as FYNNEI. CDR3 nucleotide sequence: TGTGCCAGCAGTGAAGGGCGGGGGGCCACCTACGAGCAGTACTTC. It is translated as CASSEGRGATYEQYF.

The V and J genes are TRBV12-5 and TRBJ1-5, with 9 nucleotides matching TRBD1. The J segment lost 2 bases and the V segment lost 3 bases, leaving 5 bases of the junction unmatched. The CDR3 consists of 16 residues. Germline V gene lookup returns CDR1 LGHNT and CDR2 FRNRAP. CDR3 nucleotide sequence: TGTGCTAGTGGTTTAGCATGGACAGGGGGCAATCAGCCCCAGCATTTT. Translated, it gives CASGLAWTGGNQPQHF. The complete variable domain, with remaining parts taken from reference TRBV12-5 and TRBJ1-5, reads DARVTQTPRHKVTEMGQEVTMRCQPILGHNTVFWYRQTMMQGLELLAYFRNRAPLDDSGMPKDRFSAEMPDATLATLKIQPSEPRDSAVYFCASGLAWTGGNQPQHFGDGTRLSIL.

A note on this clone: Other DNA sequences of this sample code for an identical CDR3. This CDR3 reads CASSYGGSYEQYF. In DNA, the CDR3 is TGTGCCAGCAGTTATGGCGGGAGCTACGAGCAGTACTTC. The chain is built from TRBV6-5 and TRBJ2-7; 7 bases line up with TRBD2. The J segment lost 3 bases and the V segment lost 3 bases, leaving 2 bases of the junction unmatched. The CDR3 runs to 13 residues. Looked up from germline, CDR1 is MNHEY and CDR2 is SVGAGI.

The V call is TRBV5-6, the J call TRBJ2-3, with D tentatively TRBD2 (6 bases). The CDR3 is 18 residues long. V was trimmed by 1 base and J by 4 bases, leaving 22 bases between them. Looked up from germline, CDR1 is SGHDT and CDR2 is YYEEEE. This CDR3 reads CASSLPLGEALAPDTQYF. As DNA, the CDR3 is TGTGCCAGCAGCTTGCCCTTGGGGGAGGCTTTGGCCCCAGATACGCAGTATTTT.

This sequence joins TRBV19 and TRBJ1-1; TRBD1 matches 7 bases. J gave up 4 bases and V 10 bases, and 9 bases lay outside the gene matches. CDR3 length: 13 residues. Looked up from germline, CDR1 is LNHDA and CDR2 is SQIVND (reference sequence). The CDR3 spells CATYNRGTTEAFF. The CDR3 coding sequence is TGTGCCACCTATAACAGGGGAACCACTGAAGCTTTCTTT.

This clone was detected once. The rearrangement links TRBV5-5 to TRBJ2-3; TRBD2 agrees at 8 bases. The trim removed 2 bases at V and 0 bases at J, leaving 11 bases unmatched. This CDR3 comprises 18 residues. Looked up from germline, CDR1 is SGHKS and CDR2 is YYEKEE (reference sequence). DNA for the CDR3: TGTGCCAGCAGCTTTAGCGGGACTGGGTTGAGGAGCACAGATACGCAGTATTTT. Encoded protein: CASSFSGTGLRSTDTQYF.

This chain links TRBV6-5 with TRBJ2-7; D gene unclear. With 6 bases removed from V and 6 bases from J, the gap between germline ends came to 9 bases. This CDR3 has 11 amino acids. CDR1 is MNHEY and CDR2 is SVGAGI in the germline V gene. In DNA form, the CDR3 reads TGTGCCAGCAGGACACCTTCCGAGCAGTACTTC. This translates into CASRTPSEQYF.

The genes are TRBV4-2 and TRBJ2-3; 8 nucleotides match TRBD1. CDR1 LGHNA and CDR2 YNFKEQ come from the germline V gene. Germline trimming cut 4 bases from V and 1 base from J; bases unmatched to any gene: 7. This CDR3 spans 16 amino acids. CDR3 bases: TGTGCCAGCAGCCTAGCACCGGGACAGGGCACAGATACGCAGTATTTT. Its translation is CASSLAPGQGTDTQYF.

The chain carries TRBV16 and TRBJ2-7; tentatively, D is TRBD2 (6 bases). Trimming removed 4 bases from V and 0 bases from J, with 13 bases in between. This CDR3 spans 15 amino acids. Germline lookup yields CDR1 KGHSY and CDR2 FQNENV. The CDR3 loop is CASSRPRTISYEQYF. CDR3 in DNA: TGTGCCAGCAGCCGACCTAGGACTATCTCCTACGAGCAGTACTTC. Full variable domain (remainder filled in from reference TRBV16 and TRBJ2-7): GEEVAQTPKHLVRGEGQKAKLYCAPIKGHSYVFWYQQVLKNEFKFLISFQNENVFDETGMPKERFSAKCLPNSPCSLEIQATKLEDSAVYFCASSRPRTISYEQYFGPGTRLTVT.

The CDR3 nucleotides are TGTGCCAGTAGGATTAACAGGAACACTGAAGCTTTCTTT. Protein sequence: CASRINRNTEAFF. This rearrangement joins TRBV19 to TRBJ1-1; D is uncertain. Deletions cut 6 bases from V and 1 base from J, with 9 bases between. In germline, CDR1 is LNHDA, CDR2 SQIVND (reference sequence). CDR3 length: 13 residues. Filled out from reference TRBV19 and TRBJ1-1, the complete variable domain reads DGGITQSPKYLFRKEGQNVTLSCEQNLNHDAMYWYRQDPGQGLRLIYYSQIVNDFQKGDIAEGYSVSREKKESFPLTVTSAQKNPTAFYLCASRINRNTEAFFGQGTRLTVV.

J is TRBJ2-4 and V is TRBV18; the match to TRBD2 covers 12 bases. Trimming cost V 5 bases and J 5 bases; bases outside gene matches: 4. Germline CDR1 reads KGHSH; CDR2 reads LQKENI. CDR3 length: 15 residues. The chain's CDR3 is CASSELAGGQNIQYF. CDR3 nucleotides: TGTGCCAGCTCAGAACTAGCGGGAGGTCAAAACATTCAGTACTTC.

In this sample, this clone turned up once. The chain has TRBV9 and TRBJ2-2, with 7 bases that match TRBD2. CDR1 is SGDLS and CDR2 is YYNGEE in the germline V gene. The CDR3 spans 18 residues. Trimming at V came to 0 bases and at J to 0 bases, leaving 8 bases not matched to a gene. CDR3 residues: CASSVAATSSPNTGELFF. The CDR3 DNA follows: TGTGCCAGCAGCGTAGCCGCGACTAGCAGCCCGAACACCGGGGAGCTGTTTTTT.

This clone was seen once. The chain joins TRBV6-5 to TRBJ2-3; D uncertain. Germline-derived CDR1 and CDR2 are MNHEY and SVGAGI. The CDR3 covers 13 residues. V was shortened by 0 bases and J by 10 bases, with 11 bases between the two germline ends. The CDR3 DNA follows: TGTGCCAGCAGTTACTCGACGGGTAAAGCGCAGTATTTT. Protein: CASSYSTGKAQYF.

The gene calls are TRBV11-2 and TRBJ2-3; 13 bases match TRBD2. V dropped 5 bases and J dropped 1; count of bases not matched to a gene: 6. The CDR3 spans 17 residues. The germline V gene encodes CDR1 SGHAT and CDR2 FQNNGV. CDR3 bases: TGTGCCAGCAGCCCAGAAGGGACTAGCGGGGGCACAGATACGCAGTATTTT. Amino acid sequence: CASSPEGTSGGTDTQYF. The full variable domain, with the rest looked up from reference TRBV11-2 and TRBJ2-3, is EAGVAQSPRYKIIEKRQSVAFWCNPISGHATLYWYQQILGQGPKLLIQFQNNGVVDDSQLPKDRFSAERLKGVDSTLKIQPAKLEDSAVYLCASSPEGTSGGTDTQYFGPGTRLTVL.

The rearrangement uses TRBV19 and TRBJ1-2, with D possibly TRBD1 on 6 matching bases. The CDR3 is 14 amino acids. Germline V gene lookup returns CDR1 LNHDA and CDR2 SQIVND (reference sequence). V shed 6 bases and J shed 4 bases, with 15 bases lying between them. The CDR3 region is CASSIKTGLYGYTF. The CDR3 DNA sequence: TGTGCCAGTAGCATAAAAACAGGGCTCTATGGCTACACCTTC.

V is TRBV7-3 and J is TRBJ2-1; no clear D. Trimming pared 4 bases from V and 8 bases from J, leaving 12 bases between. CDR1 is SGHTA and CDR2 is FQGTGA in the germline V gene. This CDR3 region has 13 residues. CDR3 region: CASSSYQTDEQFF. CDR3 in DNA: TGTGCCAGCAGCTCCTACCAGACTGATGAGCAGTTCTTC.

This clone was seen just once. This chain uses TRBV4-1 with TRBJ1-1, with no clear D. V lost 3 bases and J lost 2, with 16 bases in between. Germline CDR1 MGHRA, CDR2 YSYEKL. The CDR3 contains 16 residues. The CDR3 is CASSQPPNTANTEAFF. Here the CDR3 DNA reads TGCGCCAGCAGCCAGCCGCCCAACACAGCCAACACTGAAGCTTTCTTT.

The V and J genes are TRBV5-6 and TRBJ1-4, with 10 bases fitting TRBD1. CDR1 is SGHDT, CDR2 YYEEEE, per germline. V shed 4 bases and J 5 bases; nucleotides not matched to a gene: 5. This CDR3 region has 15 residues. The CDR3 loop reads CASSVSGQGNEKLFF. The CDR3 nucleotides read TGTGCCAGCAGCGTATCGGGACAGGGGAATGAAAAACTGTTTTTT.

This clone appeared a few times. This chain links TRBV9 with TRBJ2-7, with 8 bases aligning to TRBD2. Germline CDR1 and CDR2: SGDLS and YYNGEE. The CDR3 sequence is 17 residues long. Trimming cost V 2 bases and J 2 bases; bases outside gene matches: 12. The CDR3 region has the DNA TGTGCCAGCAGCGTCGCCGACCCGCAGCGGGGGCCCTACGAGCAGTACTTC. It specifies CASSVADPQRGPYEQYF.

The chain recombines TRBV5-1 with TRBJ2-1, with TRBD2 identical over 11 bases. The CDR3 extends over 17 amino acids. Trimming at V came to 8 bases and at J to 0 bases, leaving 10 bases not matched to a gene. Germline V gives CDR1 SGHRS, CDR2 YFSETQ. The CDR3, as DNA: TGCGCCAGTCGGGGTAGCGGGGGGGCATCCTCCTACAATGAGCAGTTCTTC. This sequence encodes CASRGSGGASSYNEQFF.